These 17 T cell receptor beta chains were all obtained from the same sample, sequenced in a study of blood T cell repertoires in COVID-19. Method: immunoSEQ multiplex PCR; TCRdb's copy keeps in-frame clones and lacks some. The sample comprises approximately 180,000 clones, approximately 85% of which are singletons, and 3% to 3.5% rests with the top ten. Sequenced sample: peripheral blood. These TCRs come from a man in his 60s with acute or convalescent COVID-19.

The chain joins TRBV19 to TRBJ1-4; D not resolved. Germline loops: CDR1 LNHDA, CDR2 SQIVND (reference sequence). The CDR3 totals 14 residues. Trimming took off 5 bases at V and 0 bases at J, with 7 bases between the two ends. The CDR3 region has the DNA TGTGCCAGTAGTGGACTGGCAACTAATGAAAAACTGTTTTTT. Protein sequence: CASSGLATNEKLFF.

This sequence joins TRBV5-1 and TRBJ2-7; 7 bases are a match to TRBD2. V trimming: 5 bases; J trimming: 6 bases; junction bases outside the gene matches: 17. The CDR3 loop spans 16 amino acids. The V gene's germline CDR1 is SGHRS and CDR2 YFSETQ. CDR3 residues: CASSYDLGLGSSEQYF. The CDR3 coding sequence is TGCGCCAGCAGTTACGACTTAGGACTAGGGTCGAGCGAGCAGTACTTC. Combining the CDR3 with reference TRBV5-1 and TRBJ2-7 gives the whole variable domain KAGVTQTPRYLIKTRGQQVTLSCSPISGHRSVSWYQQTPGQGLQFLFEYFSETQRNKGNFPGRFSGRQFSNSRSEMNVSTLELGDSALYLCASSYDLGLGSSEQYFGPGTRLTVT.

This chain connects TRBV28 to TRBJ2-7; TRBD2 is a possible D gene (5 bases). There are 13 residues in the CDR3. V lost 6 bases and J 4 bases, leaving 13 bases between the germline ends. Germline V CDR1 and CDR2: MDHEN, SYDVKM. The CDR3 sequence: CASRYGKSYEQYF. CDR3 nucleotide sequence: TGTGCCAGCAGATACGGGAAGTCTTACGAGCAGTACTTC.

This clone is a singleton in its sample. V gene TRBV12-3 or TRBV12-4 combines with J gene TRBJ2-3; 7 bases match TRBD2. Trimming removed 3 bases from V and 4 bases from J; junction bases left unmatched: 1. The CDR3 totals 13 residues. CDR3 bases: TGTGCCAGCAGTTTTCTAGCGGCAGATACGCAGTATTTT. This translates into CASSFLAADTQYF.

The V and J genes are TRBV5-1 and TRBJ2-1; D is possibly TRBD1 (5 bases). CDR1 is SGHRS, CDR2 YFSETQ, per germline. Deletions cut 4 bases from V and 8 bases from J, with 10 bases between. The CDR3 has 12 amino acids. The CDR3 DNA reads as TGCGCCAGCAGCCTGCAGGGTTATGAGCAGTTCTTC. Protein product: CASSLQGYEQFF.

The gene calls are TRBV29-1 and TRBJ1-2; 8 nucleotides line up with TRBD1. The CDR3 is 11 residues long. Germline CDR1 and CDR2: SQVTM and ANQGSEA. Losses at the gene ends were 6 bases for V and 8 bases for J; bases not matched to a gene: 5. The CDR3 nucleotides read TGCAGCGTCGGACAGGGTGACGGCTACACCTTC. Amino acids: CSVGQGDGYTF. The full variable domain, its missing parts supplied by reference TRBV29-1 and TRBJ1-2, is SAVISQKPSRDICQRGTSLTIQCQVDSQVTMMFWYRQQPGQSLTLIATANQGSEATYESGFVIDKFPISRPNLTFSTLTVSNMSPEDSSIYLCSVGQGDGYTFGSGTRLTVV.

This clone was found once. This chain connects TRBV6-5 to TRBJ2-7; maybe TRBD2 (5 bases). The germline CDR1 and CDR2 sequences are MNHEY and SVGAGI. Trimming took off 10 bases at V and 2 bases at J, with 15 bases between the two ends. The CDR3 has 13 amino acids. CDR3 sequence: CATAGGAAYEQYF. The CDR3 DNA reads TGTGCCACCGCGGGCGGTGCTGCCTACGAGCAGTACTTC.

This chain joins TRBV7-8 and TRBJ2-7; 7 nucleotides line up with TRBD1. J gave up 5 bases and V 4 bases, and 11 bases lay outside the gene matches. Germline CDR1 is SGHVS and CDR2 is FQNEAQ. The CDR3 is 15 residues long. DNA for the CDR3: TGTGCCAGCAGCTCCACACAGGGGCCCCAGAACGAGCAGTACTTC. Its protein is CASSSTQGPQNEQYF.

V gene TRBV5-8 combines with J gene TRBJ2-5, with D perhaps TRBD1 (5 bases). CDR3 size: 14 residues. V lost 3 bases, J lost 6 bases, and 15 bases lay in between. Germline CDR1 is SGHTS and CDR2 is YDEGEE. The CDR3 sequence is CASSSGQKGKTQYF. The CDR3 DNA reads as TGTGCCAGCAGCTCGGGCCAGAAGGGGAAGACCCAGTACTTC.

The chain couples TRBV29-1 to TRBJ2-1, with 12 bases fitting TRBD2. The CDR3 runs 15 residues. The germline V gene has CDR1 SQVTM and CDR2 ANQGSEA. V lost 5 bases and J lost 8; bases outside the gene matches: 10. The chain's CDR3 is CSVLTSGSPVDEQFF. The CDR3, as DNA: TGCAGCGTTTTGACTAGCGGGAGTCCAGTAGATGAGCAGTTCTTC.

The chain recombines TRBV9 with TRBJ2-7; possible D gene TRBD2, 6 bases. The CDR3 extends over 15 amino acids. V was cut by 3 bases and J by 5 bases, with 18 bases left in between. CDR1 is SGDLS, CDR2 YYNGEE, per germline. CDR3 loop: CASSAGGTELDEQYF. The CDR3 DNA reads TGTGCCAGCAGCGCCGGAGGGACGGAACTCGACGAGCAGTACTTC.

The V call is TRBV6-5, the J call TRBJ1-6; maybe TRBD1 (5 bases). V was clipped by 7 bases and J by 7 bases, with 14 bases between them. Germline loops: CDR1 MNHEY, CDR2 SVGAGI. CDR3 length: 14 residues. In nucleotides, the CDR3 is TGTGCCAGCACCAACCCCCGACAGAATTCACCCCTCCACTTT. Translated: CASTNPRQNSPLHF.

This sequence joins TRBV7-9 and TRBJ2-2; TRBD2 aligns across 8 bases. The CDR3 is made up of 13 amino acids. J lost 5 bases, V lost 10 bases, and 6 bases had no gene match. In germline, CDR1 is SEHNR, CDR2 FQNEAQ (reference sequence). The CDR3, as DNA: TGTGCCACGCAGGCGGGAGGAACCGGGGAGCTGTTTTTT. Its protein is CATQAGGTGELFF.

This chain uses TRBV7-9 with TRBJ2-7; a possible D gene is TRBD2 (6 bases). The CDR3 spans 15 residues. The V gene lost 2 bases and the J gene lost 0 bases, with 11 bases spanning the gap. CDR1 is SEHNR and CDR2 is FQNEAQ in the germline V gene (reference sequence). The CDR3, as DNA: TGTGCCAGCAGCTTATGGGGAGGTGGCTCCTACGAGCAGTACTTC. This gives the protein CASSLWGGGSYEQYF.

The chain couples TRBV7-9 to TRBJ2-1, with 11 bases matching TRBD1. V gave up 6 bases and J gave up 9 bases; unmatched junction bases: 16. There are 17 residues in the CDR3. Germline values: CDR1 SEHNR, CDR2 FQNEAQ (reference sequence). The CDR3 here is CASRPGPGTGGIREQFF. CDR3 bases: TGTGCCAGCAGGCCTGGCCCCGGGACAGGGGGTATCCGTGAGCAGTTCTTC.

This clone was counted between two and nine times. The chain combines TRBV7-9 with TRBJ1-3; D is unclear. With 1 base removed from V and 8 bases from J, the gap between germline ends came to 15 bases. The CDR3 is 15 amino acids. The germline V gene encodes CDR1 SEHNR and CDR2 FQNEAQ (reference sequence). Here the CDR3 reads CASSLDTAPMYTIYF. As DNA, the CDR3 is TGTGCCAGCAGCTTAGACACCGCCCCGATGTACACCATATATTTT. The full variable domain, with the rest looked up from reference TRBV7-9 and TRBJ1-3, is DTGVSQNPRHKITKRGQNVTFRCDPISEHNRLYWYRQTLGQGPEFLTYFQNEAQLEKSRLLSDRFSAERPKGSFSTLEIQRTEQGDSAMYLCASSLDTAPMYTIYFGEGSWLTVV.

This clone was observed once. The chain combines TRBV4-2 with TRBJ2-7; D not certain. V was pared by 1 base and J by 2 bases, with 12 bases between. This CDR3 is built from 15 residues. Looked up from germline, CDR1 is LGHNA and CDR2 is YNFKEQ. The CDR3 spells CASSQATSQTYEQYF. CDR3 in DNA: TGTGCCAGCAGCCAAGCGACTTCTCAGACCTACGAGCAGTACTTC.